The 22 T cell receptor beta chains presented below share a single source sample, sequenced in a study of blood T cell repertoires in COVID-19 (dated by TCRdb to the early 2020s). The method behind the library was the immunoSEQ multiplex PCR assay. TCRdb obtained this table from immuneACCESS and retained in-frame rearrangements with V and J assigned. These tables miss some clones; where compared with another copy, unresolved V genes account for less than half of the shortfall, and the remainder is unexplained. In all, the sample holds nearly 400,000 clones, and approximately 89% of those were seen once. The ten top clones hold approximately 1.5% of the sample. The sequenced sample consisted of PBMCs or T cells enriched from blood (not recorded which). These receptors originate from a woman in her twenties or thirties who had recovered from COVID-19.

The rearrangement joins TRBV7-2 to TRBJ1-1, with D perhaps matching TRBD1 (5 bases). This CDR3 has 14 residues. Germline CDR1 is SGHTA and CDR2 is FQGNSA. V lost 2 bases to trimming and J lost 2 bases, with 9 bases between them. Written as DNA, the CDR3 is TGTGCCAGCAGCTTATCGACAGCTAACACTGAAGCTTTCTTT. Translating gives CASSLSTANTEAFF.

The J gene is TRBJ1-2, the V gene TRBV11-2, with TRBD1 matching 9 bases. V dropped 1 base and J dropped 4; count of bases not matched to a gene: 4. CDR1 is SGHAT and CDR2 is FQNNGV in the germline V gene. This CDR3 is built from 15 residues. The DNA for the CDR3 is TGTGCCAGCAGCTTAGTTTCGACAGGGGGCTATGGCTACACCTTC. It is translated as CASSLVSTGGYGYTF.

The rearrangement uses TRBV6-2 or TRBV6-3 and TRBJ1-1; D gene uncertain. Germline CDR1 and CDR2: MNHEY and SVGEGT. The length of the CDR3 is 12 residues. The V end was cut by 2 bases, the J end by 6 bases, with 7 bases between. The CDR3 spells CASSYPEAEAFF. CDR3 sequence (DNA): TGTGCCAGCAGTTACCCTGAGGCTGAAGCTTTCTTT.

The chain recombines TRBV29-1 with TRBJ2-5, with D possibly TRBD2 on 5 matching bases. CDR1 is SQVTM and CDR2 is ANQGSEA in the germline V gene. Between the trimmed V and J ends, which lost 3 bases and 5 bases, there was a span of 10 bases. The CDR3 is 12 amino acids. The chain's CDR3 is CSVDRGQETQYF. The DNA for the CDR3 is TGCAGCGTTGATCGAGGGCAGGAGACCCAGTACTTC.

The chain couples TRBV7-3 to TRBJ1-4; the D is unclear. Germline V lookup: CDR1 SGHTA, CDR2 FQGTGA. The germline V and J ends were trimmed by 5 bases and 10 bases, with 17 bases remaining between them. CDR3 length: 14 amino acids. DNA of the CDR3: TGTGCCAGCAGCCCTAAGCTCCCGCCTGGAAAACTGTTTTTT. Translation: CASSPKLPPGKLFF.

The J gene is TRBJ1-1, the V gene TRBV7-9; 9 nucleotides line up with TRBD1. This CDR3 has 16 residues. Per the germline V gene, CDR1 is SEHNR and CDR2 is FQNEAQ (reference sequence). V was clipped by 5 bases and J by 5 bases; unmatched bases: 12. CDR3: CASSPKGQGFRTEAFF. For the CDR3, the DNA is TGTGCCAGCAGCCCAAAAGGACAGGGGTTCAGAACTGAAGCTTTCTTT.

This chain links TRBV5-1 with TRBJ2-1; TRBD1 is a possible D gene (6 bases). Deletions cut 1 base from V and 6 bases from J, with 14 bases between. The germline CDR1 and CDR2 sequences are SGHRS and YFSETQ. The CDR3 is made up of 15 amino acids. The CDR3 DNA sequence: TGCGCCAGCAGCTTGAGGGACACTACTTTCAATGAGCAGTTCTTC. It specifies CASSLRDTTFNEQFF.

The V call is TRBV5-8, the J call TRBJ2-3; 8 nucleotides match TRBD2. This CDR3 is 16 amino acids long. Germline-derived CDR1 and CDR2 are SGHTS and YDEGEE. V was clipped by 5 bases and J by 1 base; unmatched bases: 9. The CDR3 DNA sequence: TGTGCCAGCAGTCGTGGGGCGGGGGGACGCACAGATACGCAGTATTTT. Residues: CASSRGAGGRTDTQYF.

The chain has TRBV9 and TRBJ2-1; TRBD2 matches at 11 bases. J lost 4 bases, V lost 0 bases, and 6 bases had no gene match. This CDR3 is 17 amino acids long. CDR1 and CDR2 from the germline V gene are SGDLS and YYNGEE. This CDR3 is CASSVALTSGAYNEQFF. For the CDR3, the DNA is TGTGCCAGCAGCGTAGCCTTGACTAGCGGGGCGTACAATGAGCAGTTCTTC.

This chain joins TRBV27 and TRBJ2-1, with TRBD2 as a possible D gene (5 bases). The CDR3 runs to 13 residues. Germline CDR1 reads MNHEY; CDR2 reads SMNVEV (reference sequence). The V and J ends lost 3 bases and 3 bases respectively, with 6 bases between them. The CDR3 spells CASSFAGYNEQFF. The DNA for the CDR3 is TGTGCCAGCAGTTTTGCGGGCTACAATGAGCAGTTCTTC.

The chain uses TRBV13 and TRBJ2-1; TRBD1 is a possible D gene (6 bases). Trimming left V 2 bases short and J 7 bases short, with 12 bases between. Germline-derived CDR1 and CDR2 are PRHDT and FYEKMQ (reference sequence). The CDR3 spans 14 residues. For the CDR3, the DNA is TGTGCCAGCAGCTTACGGGGAAGGGGGAATGAGCAGTTCTTC. Residues: CASSLRGRGNEQFF.

This clone was detected only once. V usage is TRBV5-4 and J usage is TRBJ2-2, with D possibly TRBD2 on 6 matching bases. Trimming removed 4 bases at V and 3 bases at J, with 19 bases between. CDR3 size: 17 residues. The germline V gene encodes CDR1 SGHNT and CDR2 YYREEE (reference sequence). In DNA form, the CDR3 reads TGTGCCAGCAGCATCCCCTCCGGGAGTGGGCACACCGGGGAGCTGTTTTTT. Encoded protein: CASSIPSGSGHTGELFF. Full variable domain (outside the CDR3, taken from reference TRBV5-4 and TRBJ2-2): ETGVTQSPTHLIKTRGQQVTLRCSSQSGHNTVSWYQQALGQGPQFIFQYYREEENGRGNFPPRFSGLQFPNYSSELNVNALELDDSALYLCASSIPSGSGHTGELFFGEGSRLTVL.

V gene TRBV30 combines with J gene TRBJ2-4, with 15 bases lining up with TRBD2. The ends lost 4 bases at V and 1 base at J; junction bases unmatched: 14. Germline CDR1 reads GTSNPN; CDR2 reads SVGIG (reference sequence). The CDR3 loop spans 20 amino acids. The CDR3 bases are TGTGCCTGGAATGACAGGGGACTAGCGGGAGGATGGTTGGCCAAAAACATTCAGTACTTC. Amino acids: CAWNDRGLAGGWLAKNIQYF.

The chain is built from TRBV5-1 and TRBJ1-6; 8 positions agree with TRBD1. Trimming removed 2 bases from V and 7 bases from J; junction bases left unmatched: 5. The CDR3 has 15 residues. CDR1 is SGHRS, CDR2 YFSETQ, per germline. The CDR3 bases are TGCGCCAGCAGCTTAACAGGGGGACAAAATTCACCCCTCCACTTT. Encoded protein: CASSLTGGQNSPLHF.

The rearrangement links TRBV28 to TRBJ2-2, with 8 positions matching TRBD2. CDR1 is MDHEN, CDR2 SYDVKM, per germline. The CDR3 runs to 16 residues. V shed 3 bases and J 5 bases; nucleotides not matched to a gene: 8. Written as DNA, the CDR3 is TGTGCCAGCAGTTTTCACAGCGGGAGTAGTACCGGGGAGCTGTTTTTT. Translation gives CASSFHSGSSTGELFF.

The chain uses TRBV15 and TRBJ1-4; D ambiguous. The CDR3 sequence is 14 residues long. The germline V gene encodes CDR1 LNHNV and CDR2 YYDKDF (reference sequence). V was pared by 1 base and J by 0 bases, with 3 bases between. CDR3 protein: CATSRVATNEKLFF. CDR3 coding DNA: TGTGCCACCAGCAGAGTCGCAACTAATGAAAAACTGTTTTTT.

V is TRBV19 and J is TRBJ1-2; D is possibly TRBD1 (6 bases). The ends were cut back, 3 bases at V and 7 bases at J, with 15 bases in the middle. Germline V gives CDR1 LNHDA, CDR2 SQIVND (reference sequence). This CDR3 comprises 14 residues. The CDR3, as DNA: TGTGCCAGTAGTATGGGGGGGCGATTGGCTGGCTACACCTTC. Translated: CASSMGGRLAGYTF.

J is TRBJ1-1 and V is TRBV10-3, with TRBD1 matching 11 bases. With V trimmed by 6 bases and J by 7 bases, 7 bases remained unmatched. The length of the CDR3 is 14 residues. Germline V gene data show CDR1 as ENHRY and CDR2 as SYGVKD. The chain's CDR3 is CAIRTGQGANEAFF. The CDR3 nucleotides are TGTGCCATCAGGACTGGACAGGGGGCTAATGAAGCTTTCTTT.

Of note for this clone: Other DNA sequences in this specimen translate into the identical CDR3. The chain employs TRBV27 and TRBJ1-2, with 8 nucleotides matching TRBD1. The CDR3 length is 13 residues. The germline CDR1 and CDR2 sequences are MNHEY and SMNVEV (reference sequence). The V and J ends lost 4 bases and 8 bases, in that order; junction bases with no gene match: 6. Here the CDR3 reads CASSSRGLGGYTF. The DNA of the CDR3 is TGTGCCAGCAGTTCCAGGGGGCTCGGGGGCTACACCTTC.

The chain employs TRBV4-2 and TRBJ2-7, with D possibly TRBD2 on 6 matching bases. V was cut by 1 base and J by 0 bases, with 13 bases left in between. Germline V gives CDR1 LGHNA, CDR2 YNFKEQ. The CDR3 spans 16 residues. CDR3 residues: CASSQGRAASSYEQYF. The CDR3 DNA reads as TGTGCCAGCAGCCAAGGGAGGGCCGCAAGCTCCTACGAGCAGTACTTC.

This chain links TRBV5-1 with TRBJ2-1; TRBD2 matches 11 bases. Germline V gene data show CDR1 as SGHRS and CDR2 as YFSETQ. The CDR3 is made up of 18 amino acids. V trimming: 4 bases; J trimming: 0 bases; junction bases outside the gene matches: 9. For the CDR3, the DNA is TGCGCCAGCAGCAGAACTAGCGGGGGTAAGAGCTCCTACAATGAGCAGTTCTTC. Amino acids: CASSRTSGGKSSYNEQFF.

The chain combines TRBV7-9 with TRBJ2-1; 7 positions agree with TRBD1. The trim removed 10 bases at V and 9 bases at J, leaving 6 bases unmatched. The CDR3 totals 11 residues. Germline assignment: CDR1 SEHNR and CDR2 FQNEAQ (reference sequence). As DNA, the CDR3 is TGTGCCACGACACAGGGGAGTGAGCAGTTCTTC. Translated, it gives CATTQGSEQFF.